This is a list of T cell receptor beta chains from one sample in a study of shared clonotypes between healthy human individuals. Here immunoSEQ multiplex PCR was the method, and the copy in TCRdb shows in-frame clones only, minus some. Among fewer than 650,000 clones listed, 60% to 85% were seen once. Sequencing was done on a sample of PBMCs. The receptors here all came from a woman aged 40-49 years in good health. Some clones in this sample may be carry-over from other donors' samples. The conserved cysteine and the conserved F or W are not part of the CDR3 here.

V gene	CDR3 protein
TRBV6-1	AGSSGSWETQY
TRBV7-9	ASSLGRHTDTQY
TRBV27	ASSLSLNTDTQY
TRBV6-6	ASSYDRGSNQPQH
TRBV7-8	ASSGRNYEQY
TRBV5-1	ASSLPLDRDNEKLF
TRBV11-2	ASSLVRNEQF
TRBV28	ASSFSRSYEQY
TRBV7-8	ASSLTGNTIY
TRBV18	ASAPTTGSDQPQH
TRBV6-4	ASSYNLAEAF
TRBV4-1	ASSQDKSFPGSYEQY
TRBV19	ASSIFPGYEQY
TRBV5-1	ASSLGTTQHPNTDTQY
TRBV7-9	ASSSLAGPYNEQF